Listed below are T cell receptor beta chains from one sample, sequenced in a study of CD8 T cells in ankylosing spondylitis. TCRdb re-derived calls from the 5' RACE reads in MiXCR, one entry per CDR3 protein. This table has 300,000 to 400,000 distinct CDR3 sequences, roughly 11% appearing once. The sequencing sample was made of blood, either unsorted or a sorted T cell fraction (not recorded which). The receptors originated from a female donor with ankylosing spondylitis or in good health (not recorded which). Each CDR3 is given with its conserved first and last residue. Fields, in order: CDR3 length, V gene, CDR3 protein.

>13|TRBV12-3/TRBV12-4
CASSLTAWDGYTF
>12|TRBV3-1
CASSQWDTEQFF
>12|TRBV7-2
CASSLGPPAQYF
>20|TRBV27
CASSSLYLGNGQGSTDTQYF
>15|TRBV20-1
CSARISGSFTGELFF
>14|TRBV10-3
CAISEEIGNTEAFF
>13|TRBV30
CAWSRREGTEAFF
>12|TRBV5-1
CASSLGANGYTF
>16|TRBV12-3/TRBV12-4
CASSHNRGRGNQPQHF
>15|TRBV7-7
CASSASGGGTGELFF
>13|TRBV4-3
CASSQEVVYEQYF
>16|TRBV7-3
CASSLLGTAATDTQYF
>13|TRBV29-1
CSALRTGGYEQYF
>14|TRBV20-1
CSAVGGGPTDTQYF
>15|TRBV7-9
CASSLEGGRANEQFF
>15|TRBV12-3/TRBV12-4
CASSSSGGFYNEQFF
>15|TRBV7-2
CASSGTSGIGNEQFF
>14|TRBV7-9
CASIWLSGANVLTF
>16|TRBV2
CASSKEGPLSNQPQHF
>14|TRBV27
CASSLGRVSYEQYF
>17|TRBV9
CASSVDLVSGALNEQFF
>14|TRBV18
CASSPKQQNNEQFF
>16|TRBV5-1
CASSSPLAGGLHEQFF
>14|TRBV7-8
CACLDRALDSPLHF
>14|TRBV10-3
CAIRGTGYTDTQYF
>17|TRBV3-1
CASRATSGGAQQETQYF
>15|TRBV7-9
CASSPRDTAYNEQFF
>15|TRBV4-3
CASSHWRDKNEKLFF
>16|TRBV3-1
CASSQGRRLGYNEQFF
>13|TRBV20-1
CSASGTGLVEQFF
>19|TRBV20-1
CSATPSPHPDRGRTDTQYF
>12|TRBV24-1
CATSGPGDTQYF
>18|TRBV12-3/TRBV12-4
CASSPSSGTGSLNYGYTF
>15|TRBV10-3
CAISDPRDSPHEQFF
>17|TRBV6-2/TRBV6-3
CATLRPRTGSRNTEAFF
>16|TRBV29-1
CSVEDRSGFGVGKLFF
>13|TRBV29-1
CSVETGGREKLFF
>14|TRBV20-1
CSAGGASAAYEQYF
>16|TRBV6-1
CASSEGAGQGTSPLNF
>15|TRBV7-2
CASSLVARGTDTQYF
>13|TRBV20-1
CSARDSPNYGYTF
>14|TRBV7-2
CASLNRGLYNEQFF
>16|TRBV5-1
CASSLNPSEATDTQYF
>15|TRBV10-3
CATQQQETSGNTIYF
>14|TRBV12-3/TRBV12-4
CASSFSIGRNEQFF
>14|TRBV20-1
CSARGHRSSYEQYF
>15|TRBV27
CASSMKGQYTDTQYF
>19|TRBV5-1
CASSSPGQWGYRGDTEAFF
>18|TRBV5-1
CASSLALITGITVYGYTF